The TCR beta chain described here comes from a study of T cells in Graves' hyperthyroidism and ophthalmopathy. CDR1 SGHDN and CDR2 FVKESK come from the germline V gene. This CDR3 has 16 residues. The germline V and J ends were trimmed by 1 base and 2 bases, with 14 bases remaining between them. Stable disease denoted Graves' hyperthyroidism without ophthalmopathy progression within 18 months. The TCR beta CDR3 regions underwent amplification using RNA transcripts as the source. Initially, a first-round RT-PCR of the TCR CDR3 employed the HTBI primer set. TCRdb independently ran MiXCR on the multiplex PCR reads; one entry per CDR3 protein. The sample shows around 580,000 distinct CDR3 sequences, approximately 16% of them seen only once. Worth noting for this clonotype: Its matching antigen is unknown.

Study-level points and caveats: Most expanded thyroid clonotypes above 0.001 also appeared in blood. Ophthalmopathy and stable hyperthyroidism were told apart by a 13 V-J model.

The sample taken for sequencing was blood. This TCR derives from a woman between 18 and 29 years old with Graves' hyperthyroidism. This sequence joins TRBV14 and TRBJ2-5; D may be TRBD2 (5 bases). This CDR3 is CASSQASSWGQETQYF. In nucleotides, the CDR3 is TGTGCCAGCAGCCAAGCCTCTAGCTGGGGACAAGAGACCCAGTACTTC.